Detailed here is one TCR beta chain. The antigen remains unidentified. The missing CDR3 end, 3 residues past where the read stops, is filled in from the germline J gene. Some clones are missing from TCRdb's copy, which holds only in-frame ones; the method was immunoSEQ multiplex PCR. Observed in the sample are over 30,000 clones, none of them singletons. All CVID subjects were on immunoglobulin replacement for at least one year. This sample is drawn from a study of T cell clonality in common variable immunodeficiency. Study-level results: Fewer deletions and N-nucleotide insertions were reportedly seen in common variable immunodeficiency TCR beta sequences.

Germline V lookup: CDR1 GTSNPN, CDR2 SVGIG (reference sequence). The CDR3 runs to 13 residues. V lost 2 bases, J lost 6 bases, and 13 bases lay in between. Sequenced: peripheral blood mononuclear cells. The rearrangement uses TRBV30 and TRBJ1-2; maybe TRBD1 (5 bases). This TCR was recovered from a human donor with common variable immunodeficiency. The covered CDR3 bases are TGTGCCTGGAGTCCGAGGGAGGGGAATGGC. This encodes CAWSPREGNG. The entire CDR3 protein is CAWSPREGNGYTF.